This T cell receptor (beta chain) was sequenced in a study of blood T cell repertoires in COVID-19. Study-level information: Collection of acute and convalescent COVID-19 samples took place in the United States, Italy and Spain. PBMCs, B-cell-depleted T cells, or T cells were the source of the cDNA or gDNA that made up the material.

The CDR3 consists of 16 residues. The V gene's germline CDR1 is KGHDR and CDR2 SFDVKD. V lost 2 bases and J 4 bases, leaving 16 bases between the germline ends. As processed by the authors: Using reference gene primer amplification, nucleated cell counts were estimated. Some clones are missing from TCRdb's copy, which holds only in-frame ones; the method was immunoSEQ multiplex PCR. V and J calls and clone size come straight from that table; D and trimming were deduced from the DNA. The sample yields around 200,000 clones, around 82% seen once. Sequenced input: peripheral blood. The chain employs TRBV24-1 and TRBJ1-2; D call uncertain. The clonotype originates from a woman between 50 and 59 years old with acute or convalescent COVID-19. CDR3 loop: CATSDSPAETIYGYTF. The CDR3 nucleotides read TGTGCCACCAGTGATTCCCCCGCGGAGACCATCTATGGCTACACCTTC.